The following is a TCR beta chain sequence with its context. What this receptor recognizes is not known. It has no much larger one-base neighbor in the sample; base qualities were not kept. Library preparation used the immunoSEQ multiplex PCR assay. For the multiplex PCR, a mixture combining 60 forward primers for TCR Vbeta segments and 13 reverse primers for TCR Jbeta segments was used. A multiplex PCR assay on genomic DNA amplified the CDR3 region of rearranged TCR beta genes. Amplified TCR beta libraries were sequenced as 87-base-pair reads on the Illumina HiSeq System. In the authors' own workflow: Across the 670 or so repertoires, a later analysis counted 80 million or so unique TCR beta chains, around 11 million of which were shared by at least two donors. A nearest-neighbor algorithm error-corrected the raw reads and collapsed the reads into unique sequences, merging closely related sequences to remove PCR and sequencing errors. V, D and J gene segments were assigned by aligning CDR3 sequences to IMGT reference sequences. For a sequence to be retained, at least a six-nucleotide match to both a V gene segment and a J gene segment was required. Rearrangements were called productive when the CDR3 lacked stop codons and stayed in frame with V and J; all others were non-productive. Following IMGT convention, CDR3 was defined as the stretch from the second conserved V-encoded cysteine up to the conserved J-encoded phenylalanine. Sequences without an unambiguous match to a single V gene segment were excluded from the earlier analysis of 450 to 750 of the donors. An earlier analysis of fewer than 750 of the donors classified V segments as functional when productive rearrangements were above 56.7% and as segregating when the standard deviation between donors was above 5%. A statistical classification framework was developed to diagnose cytomegalovirus status using the catalog of TCR beta chain sequences. V and J gene assignment, in a later analysis, came from comparing TCR nucleotide sequences with IMGT/GENE-DB human TR gene sequences. A later analysis assigned CDR3 sequences and most-parsimonious VDJ recombination scenarios with the TCRdist pipeline. In a later analysis, every TCR beta chain was defined by the combination of its CDR3 amino acid sequence and its V-gene family, and reads without a unique V-gene family were dropped. As a way to deal with suspected cross-contamination and a sequencing artifact, a later analysis dropped approximately 570 nucleotide sequences that were highly shared and had low generation probability. In a later analysis, a clonal expansion index was calculated for each public chain from normalized within-repertoire ranks of inferred template counts. In a later analysis, generation probabilities were computed with a VDJ recombination model fitted to out-of-frame rearrangements, and the resulting probabilities were checked against IGoR. A later analysis scored TCR-TCR, TCR-HLA and TCR-CMV co-occurrence with hypergeometric tests, applying a repertoire-size bias correction to TCR pairs. A later analysis estimated false discovery rates by permuting HLA or CMV assignments 20 times. In a later analysis, co-occurring TCRs were grouped with DBSCAN, and TCRdist sequence similarity was added when clustering was performed within HLA-allele-positive subsets. Repertoires with fewer than 30,000 or more than 120,000 public chains, plus five repertoires with anomalous nucleotide sharing, were excluded from co-occurrence clustering. TCRdb took over this immuneACCESS table, retaining in-frame rearrangements with V and J assigned. Such tables are incomplete; in checked studies, under half of the missing clones stem from an unresolved V gene, and the remainder is unexplained. From that table come the V and J calls and clone size; the DNA was used to work out D and trimming. Within this sample are 120,000 or so clones, with 80% of them counted one time only. 7.5% to 9.5% of the sample is taken by the ten largest.

This specimen comes from a study of cytomegalovirus exposure and HLA in healthy donors (dated by TCRdb to 2016 to 2017). A note on the overall study: According to an earlier analysis of 587 of the donors, 200 million or so T cells yielded 117 million unique TCR beta sequences and about 300 Gb of sequence data. HLA typing covered class I and class II loci at four-digit resolution. High-throughput TCR immunosequencing, statistical association of individual TCRs with disease status, and machine learning were combined to predict cytomegalovirus infection status. Besides the first cohort of under 700 subjects, a separate validation cohort made up of about 120 different subjects was used. Using immunosequencing, the study profiled T cell repertoires from about 620 subjects and related those repertoires to cytomegalovirus serostatus. Roughly 310 gigabases of sequencing data and tens of millions of unique TCR sequences were included in an early release covering around 650 HLA-typed donors. An earlier analysis of around 640 of the donors used high-throughput TCR beta sequencing to judge whether each TCR beta V gene segment behaved as functional or pseudogenic. In a later genetic analysis, genome-wide SNP genotypes for about three fifths of the roughly 670 donors were used, and that subset was treated as a discovery cohort. Typing coverage varied by locus: about 620-630 donors for A, B, C, DRB1 and DQB1; roughly 520 for DQA1; about 570 for DPA1; under 490 for DPB1. Across under 500 genotyped donors of the cohort, an average of about 240,000 unique TCR beta nucleotide sequences per donor were sequenced, and 15% to 20% of those sequences were non-productive. Alongside the repertoire data, information on donor age, sex, ethnicity and CMV serostatus was compiled. To study patterns of TCR occurrence, a later analysis re-analyzed previously published TCR beta repertoires from 666 donors and added high-resolution HLA genotyping. The study aimed to test whether signatures of past pathogen exposure could be identified by cataloging public T cell receptors. Every discovery cohort repertoire had been produced on one sequencing platform. Five DR-DQ haplotypes were handled as single units for association and clustering, since linkage in the cohort was strong. Rather than drawing on any new phenotypic data, the later analysis identified candidate immune exposures from TCR beta sequences and the way those sequences occurred across donors. Of the 300 to 500 genotyped donors, 75% to 85% were placed in the genetic ancestry cluster associated with self-reported Caucasian donors.

Study-wide findings and limitations: The 87-base-pair reads could not distinguish some IMGT-functional V segments, including TRBV6-2 and TRBV6-3, so those segments were excluded. It was suggested by the authors that the approach could potentially be generalized to other disease states and immunological phenotypes. A group of highly shared sequence variants was considered likely to be a technical artifact of the sequencing pipeline. Several of the top co-occurrence clusters appeared to be linked to parvovirus B19, influenza, CMV and Epstein-Barr virus, according to a later analysis. This cohort had only TCR beta chains sequenced, and the lack of alpha or paired-chain data limited which features could be detected. A further reported finding was that TCR beta sequences accurately predicted the HLA-A and HLA-B alleles for most subjects in the first cohort. The study gave a list of more than 150 TCR beta chains associated with cytomegalovirus. According to a later genetic analysis, donors in an Asian-associated ancestry cluster had fewer N-insertions in productive TCRs than the roughly 670-donor mean. The classifier was reported to diagnose cytomegalovirus status with high specificity and sensitivity in both the original cohort and the validation cohort. In vitro tests confirmed that three of the cytomegalovirus-associated TCR beta chains recognize cytomegalovirus antigens. Assigning TCR associations to individual alleles was difficult when HLA alleles, especially DR and DQ, strongly co-occurred. Immune exposure information for the cohort was limited to CMV serostatus. A later analysis found that HLA-associated TCR beta chains were more clonally expanded and had lower generation probabilities than equally common non-associated chains. The earlier analysis of 587 of the donors excluded some 16 rarely observed V segments, including chromosome 9 orphons, because counts were too low. Because some donors lacked HLA typing at each locus, the association tests relied only on the typed subset. Presence/absence analyses assumed roughly uniform sequencing depth across donors, an assumption that may not hold. Most TCR sequences were seen in very few donors, while some public TCRs were found in many individuals. At a false discovery rate of 0.05, a later analysis linked 16,951 TCR beta sequences to specific HLA alleles. V-gene and J-gene trimming of TCR beta chains was associated with a missense DCLRE1C variant in a later genetic analysis, and the association was replicated in an independent cohort. Correlated functional status among segregating V segments might be attributable to linkage disequilibrium, but an unknown experimental factor could not be ruled out. According to a later analysis, most CMV-associated TCR beta chains appeared to be HLA-restricted, and the HLA associations seemed to be driven largely by CMV exposure. In a later analysis, the rate of TCR association differed among HLA loci, with DRB1 alleles having the most associated TCRs and HLA-C alleles having the fewest. An earlier analysis of 450 to 750 of the donors showed that most TCR beta V segments appeared in productive rearrangements either about 87% or about 30% of the time, which broadly matched IMGT annotations.

CDR1 MNHNY and CDR2 SVGAGI were looked up in the germline V gene (reference sequence). Relative to germline, V is 5 bases shorter and J is 5 bases shorter, with 21 bases between their ends. CDR3 length: 16 amino acids, cysteine to phenylalanine. The entry retains the CDR3 DNA only, 48 bases that are in frame from base 1. In total, roughly 710 healthy bone marrow donors made up the cohort. Cohort members were all nominally healthy when sampled, although unrecorded immune exposures were likely present. The donor tested CMV seropositive, placing the donor among the 289 seropositive members of the cohort. A peripheral blood sample was provided by each donor, and peripheral blood mononuclear cells were used for TCR beta sequencing. The Qiagen DNeasy Blood Extraction Kit was used to extract genomic DNA from the blood cell samples.

The specimen was PBMCs. The chain couples TRBV6-6 to TRBJ2-5; a tentative D call is TRBD1 (6 bases match). The receptor was derived from a man younger than 45 in good health and CMV-seropositive. CDR3 loop: CASSPPGQPIGETQYF. The sequenced DNA is TGTGCCAGCAGTCCCCCGGGACAACCCATCGGGGAGACCCAGTACTTC.